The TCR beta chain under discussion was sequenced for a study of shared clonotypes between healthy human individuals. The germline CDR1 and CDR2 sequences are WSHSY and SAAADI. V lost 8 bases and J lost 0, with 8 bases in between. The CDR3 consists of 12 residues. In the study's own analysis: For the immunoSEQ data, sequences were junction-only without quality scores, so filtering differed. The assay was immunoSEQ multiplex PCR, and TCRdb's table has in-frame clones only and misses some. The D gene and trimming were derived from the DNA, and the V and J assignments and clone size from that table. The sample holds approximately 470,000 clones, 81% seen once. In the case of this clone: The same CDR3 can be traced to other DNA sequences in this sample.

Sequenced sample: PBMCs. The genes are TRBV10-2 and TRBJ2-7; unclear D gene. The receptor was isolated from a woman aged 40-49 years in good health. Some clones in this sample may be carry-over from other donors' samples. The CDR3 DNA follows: TGCGCCAGCCGCGGTAGCTCCTACGAGCAGTACTTC. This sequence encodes CASRGSSYEQYF.